In its sample, the clone carrying this T cell receptor beta chain was seen a few times. The antigen is not known. These data are taken from a study of early T cells in non-severe SARS-CoV-2 infection. Overall study context: Unsorted whole blood bulk RNA was sequenced, with unpaired chains.

In germline, CDR1 is DFQATT, CDR2 SNEGSKA (reference sequence). V lost 7 bases to trimming and J lost 1 base, with 10 bases between them. This CDR3 has 12 residues. Attached unique molecular identifiers marked individual cDNA molecules. TCRdb processed the 5' RACE reads anew with MiXCR; each CDR3 protein has one entry. The sample records 74,000 or so distinct CDR3 sequences, 13% being singletons. Study-level results: VDJdb-based matching was biased toward anti-spike CD8 responses and missed private and CD4 specificities.

Sample: whole blood. This rearrangement joins TRBV20-1 to TRBJ1-1; D not resolved. This TCR was sampled from an adult who was a healthcare worker with PCR-confirmed SARS-CoV-2 infection or an uninfected control (not recorded which). The CDR3 bases are TGCAGTGTCGAACGGGGGAACACTGAAGCTTTCTTT. This codes for CSVERGNTEAFF.